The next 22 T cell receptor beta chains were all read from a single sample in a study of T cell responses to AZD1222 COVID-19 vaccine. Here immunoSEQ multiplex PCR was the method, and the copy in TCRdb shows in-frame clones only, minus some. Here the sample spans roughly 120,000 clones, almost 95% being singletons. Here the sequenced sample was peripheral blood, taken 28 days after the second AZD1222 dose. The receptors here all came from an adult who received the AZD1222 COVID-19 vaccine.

CDR3 in DNA: TGTGCCATCAGTGAAGGGATTAGCAATCAGCCCCAGCATTTT. Translating gives CAISEGISNQPQHF. The rearrangement links TRBV10-3 to TRBJ1-5, with D uncertain. Trimming removed 3 bases at V and 0 bases at J, with 6 bases between. The V gene's germline CDR1 is ENHRY and CDR2 SYGVKD. This CDR3 is 14 amino acids long.

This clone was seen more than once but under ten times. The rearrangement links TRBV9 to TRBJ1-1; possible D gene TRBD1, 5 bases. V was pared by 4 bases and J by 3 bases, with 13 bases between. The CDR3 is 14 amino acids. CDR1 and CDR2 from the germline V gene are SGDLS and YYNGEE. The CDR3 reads CASSSNWGDTEAFF. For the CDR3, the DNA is TGTGCCAGCAGCTCGAATTGGGGGGACACTGAAGCTTTCTTT.

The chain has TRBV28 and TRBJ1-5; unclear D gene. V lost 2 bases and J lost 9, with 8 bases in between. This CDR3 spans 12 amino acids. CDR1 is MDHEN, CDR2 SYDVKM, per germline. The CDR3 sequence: CASSLPSAPQHF. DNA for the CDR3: TGTGCCAGCAGTTTACCGTCGGCGCCCCAGCATTTT.

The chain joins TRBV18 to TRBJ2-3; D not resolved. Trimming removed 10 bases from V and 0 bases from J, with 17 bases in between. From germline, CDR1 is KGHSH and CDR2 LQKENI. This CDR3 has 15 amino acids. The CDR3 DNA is TGTGCCACCCAGGCGCGCCCAGGCAGCACAGATACGCAGTATTTT. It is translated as CATQARPGSTDTQYF. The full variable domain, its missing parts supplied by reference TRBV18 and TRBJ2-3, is NAGVMQNPRHLVRRRGQEARLRCSPMKGHSHVYWYRQLPEEGLKFMVYLQKENIIDESGMPKERFSAEFPKEGPSILRIQQVVRGDSAAYFCATQARPGSTDTQYFGPGTRLTVL.

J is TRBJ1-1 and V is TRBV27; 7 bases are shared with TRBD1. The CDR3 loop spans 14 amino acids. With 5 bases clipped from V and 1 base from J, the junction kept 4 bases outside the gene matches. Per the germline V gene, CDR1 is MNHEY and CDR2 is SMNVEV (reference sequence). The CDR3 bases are TGTGCCAGCAGTACGGGACAGCGGAACACTGAAGCTTTCTTT. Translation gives CASSTGQRNTEAFF.

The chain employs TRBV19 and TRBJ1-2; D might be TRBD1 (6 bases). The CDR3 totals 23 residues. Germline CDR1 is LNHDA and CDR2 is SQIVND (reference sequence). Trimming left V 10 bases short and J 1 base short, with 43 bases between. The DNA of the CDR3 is TGTGCCACTCTGGTTCCTCTCAGCGGAAATACGGACAGATCCACCTCCAATAACTATGGCTACACCTTC. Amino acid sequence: CATLVPLSGNTDRSTSNNYGYTF.

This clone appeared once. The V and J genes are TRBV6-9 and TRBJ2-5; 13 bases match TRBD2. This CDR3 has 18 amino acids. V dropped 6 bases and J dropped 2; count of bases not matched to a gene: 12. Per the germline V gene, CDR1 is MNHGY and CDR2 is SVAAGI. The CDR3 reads CASSRTSGSKGSQETQYF. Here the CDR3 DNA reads TGTGCCAGCAGCAGGACTAGCGGGAGTAAGGGGTCACAAGAGACCCAGTACTTC.

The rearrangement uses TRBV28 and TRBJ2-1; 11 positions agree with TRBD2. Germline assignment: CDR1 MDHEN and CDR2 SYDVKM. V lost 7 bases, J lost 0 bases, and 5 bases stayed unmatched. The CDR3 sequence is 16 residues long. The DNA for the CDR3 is TGTGCCAGCATCTTAGCGGGAGGGAGCTCCTACAATGAGCAGTTCTTC. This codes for CASILAGGSSYNEQFF. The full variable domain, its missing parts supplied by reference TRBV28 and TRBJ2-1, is DVKVTQSSRYLVKRTGEKVFLECVQDMDHENMFWYRQDPGLGLRLIYFSYDVKMKEKGDIPEGYSVSREKKERFSLILESASTNQTSMYLCASILAGGSSYNEQFFGPGTRLTVL.

DNA of the CDR3: TGTGCCTGGAGTGGGTTCAATCAGCCCCAGCATTTT. Translated, it gives CAWSGFNQPQHF. This sequence joins TRBV30 and TRBJ1-5; unclear D gene. Trimming took off 1 base at V and 3 bases at J, with 4 bases between the two ends. The CDR3 runs 12 residues. Germline loops: CDR1 GTSNPN, CDR2 SVGIG (reference sequence).

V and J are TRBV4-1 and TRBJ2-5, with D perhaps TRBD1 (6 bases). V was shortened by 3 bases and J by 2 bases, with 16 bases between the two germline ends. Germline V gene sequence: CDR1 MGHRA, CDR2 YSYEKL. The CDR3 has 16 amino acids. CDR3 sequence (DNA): TGCGCCAGCAGCCACCCGGGCAGGGGAGTACAAGAGACCCAGTACTTC. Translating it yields CASSHPGRGVQETQYF.

The CDR3 nucleotides read TGTGCCAGCAGTTTGAAGGGACTAGCGGGAGAAGAGACCCAGTACTTC. Translating it yields CASSLKGLAGEETQYF. V is TRBV28 and J is TRBJ2-5; TRBD2 aligns across 14 bases. Germline V CDR1 and CDR2: MDHEN, SYDVKM. This CDR3 is built from 16 residues. The J segment lost 3 bases and the V segment lost 3 bases, leaving 3 bases of the junction unmatched. Supplemented by reference TRBV28 and TRBJ2-5, the full variable domain reads DVKVTQSSRYLVKRTGEKVFLECVQDMDHENMFWYRQDPGLGLRLIYFSYDVKMKEKGDIPEGYSVSREKKERFSLILESASTNQTSMYLCASSLKGLAGEETQYFGPGTRLLVL.

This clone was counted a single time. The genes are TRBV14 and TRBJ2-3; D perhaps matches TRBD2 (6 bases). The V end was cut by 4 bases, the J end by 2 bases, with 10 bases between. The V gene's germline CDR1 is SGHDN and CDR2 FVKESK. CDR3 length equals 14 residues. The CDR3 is CASSPDYNTDTQYF. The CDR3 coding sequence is TGTGCCAGCAGCCCGGACTACAACACAGATACGCAGTATTTT.

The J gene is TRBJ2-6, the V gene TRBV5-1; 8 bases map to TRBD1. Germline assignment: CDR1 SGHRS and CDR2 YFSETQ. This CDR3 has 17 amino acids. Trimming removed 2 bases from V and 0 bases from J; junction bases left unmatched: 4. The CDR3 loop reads CASSFGTGDSGANVLTF. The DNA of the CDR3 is TGCGCCAGCAGCTTTGGGACAGGAGACTCTGGGGCCAACGTCCTGACTTTC.

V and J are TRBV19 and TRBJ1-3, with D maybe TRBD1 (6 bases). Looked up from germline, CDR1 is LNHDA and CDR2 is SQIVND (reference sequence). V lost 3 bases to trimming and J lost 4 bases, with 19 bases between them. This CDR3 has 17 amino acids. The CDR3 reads CASSIGWQQGTGNTIYF. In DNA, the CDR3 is TGTGCCAGTAGTATTGGGTGGCAACAGGGAACCGGAAACACCATATATTTT.

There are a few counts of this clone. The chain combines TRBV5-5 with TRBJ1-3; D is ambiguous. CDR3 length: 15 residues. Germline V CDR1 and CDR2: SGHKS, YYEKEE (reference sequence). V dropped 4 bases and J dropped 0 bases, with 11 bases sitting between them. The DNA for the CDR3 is TGTGCCAGCAGCGGAGATTATAGCTCTGGAAACACCATATATTTT. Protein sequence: CASSGDYSSGNTIYF.

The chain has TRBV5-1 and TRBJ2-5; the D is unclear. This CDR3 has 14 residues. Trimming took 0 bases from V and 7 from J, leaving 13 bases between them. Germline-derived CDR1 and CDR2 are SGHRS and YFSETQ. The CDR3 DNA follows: TGCGCCAGCAGCTTGGGACAACCATCGGGGACCCAGTACTTC. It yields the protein CASSLGQPSGTQYF.

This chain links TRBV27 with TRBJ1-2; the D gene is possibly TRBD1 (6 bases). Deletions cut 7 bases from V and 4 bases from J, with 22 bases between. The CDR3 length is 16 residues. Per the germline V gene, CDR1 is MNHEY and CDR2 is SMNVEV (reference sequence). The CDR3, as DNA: TGTGCCAGCAAGACTCTCGGACAGTCGTCTTCCTATGGCTACACCTTC. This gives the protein CASKTLGQSSSYGYTF.

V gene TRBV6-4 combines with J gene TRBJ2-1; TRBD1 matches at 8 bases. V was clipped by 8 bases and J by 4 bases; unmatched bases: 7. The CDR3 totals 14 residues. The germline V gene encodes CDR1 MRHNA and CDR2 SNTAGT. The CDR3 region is CASSQGASYNEQFF. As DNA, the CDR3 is TGTGCCAGCTCCCAGGGGGCGTCTTACAATGAGCAGTTCTTC.

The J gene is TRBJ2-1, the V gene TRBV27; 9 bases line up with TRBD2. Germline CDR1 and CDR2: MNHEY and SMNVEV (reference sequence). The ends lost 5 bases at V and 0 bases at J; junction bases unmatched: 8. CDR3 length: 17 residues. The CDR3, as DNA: TGTGCCAGCAGTCCCCAGCCGGGACTAGCCTCCTACAATGAGCAGTTCTTC. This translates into CASSPQPGLASYNEQFF.

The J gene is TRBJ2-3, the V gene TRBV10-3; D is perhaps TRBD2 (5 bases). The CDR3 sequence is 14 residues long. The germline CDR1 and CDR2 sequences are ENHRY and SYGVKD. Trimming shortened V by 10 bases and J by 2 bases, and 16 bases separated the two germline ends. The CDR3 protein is CATAPTGITDTQYF. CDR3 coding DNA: TGTGCCACCGCCCCAACGGGAATCACAGATACGCAGTATTTT.

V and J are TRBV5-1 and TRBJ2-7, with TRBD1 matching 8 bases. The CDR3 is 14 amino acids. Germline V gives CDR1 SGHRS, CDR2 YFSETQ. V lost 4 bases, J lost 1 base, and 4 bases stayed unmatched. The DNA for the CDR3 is TGCGCCAGCAGCCCAGGACAGGGTTCCTACGAGCAGTACTTC. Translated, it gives CASSPGQGSYEQYF.

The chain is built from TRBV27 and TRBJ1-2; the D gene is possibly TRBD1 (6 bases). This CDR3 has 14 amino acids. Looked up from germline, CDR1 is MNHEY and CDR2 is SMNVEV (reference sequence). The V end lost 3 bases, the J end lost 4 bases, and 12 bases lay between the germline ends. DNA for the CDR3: TGTGCCAGCAGTTTTTCGAGGGGGTTCTATGGCTACACCTTC. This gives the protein CASSFSRGFYGYTF.